The source of this TCR beta chain is a study of CD8 T cells in Susac syndrome. When the RNA was reverse transcribed, random hexamers were used with an input of about 0.5 to 1 ug. Via MiXCR, TCRdb re-called the immunoSEQ multiplex PCR reads, giving one row per CDR3 protein. The sample carries about 150,000 distinct CDR3 sequences, almost 96% recorded once. CDR1 SGHDN and CDR2 FVKESK come from the germline V gene. This CDR3 spans 16 amino acids. The V and J ends lost 4 bases and 4 bases respectively, with 16 bases between them. This rearrangement joins TRBV14 to TRBJ2-2, with a weak D call TRBD1 (5 bases). Specimen: CD4+ T cells from PBMCs. The origin of this receptor is a human donor with Susac syndrome. CDR3 residues: CASSPGSGRGTGELFF. CDR3 bases: TGTGCCAGCAGCCCAGGGTCAGGAAGAGGCACCGGGGAGCTGTTTTTT. The variable domain in full, with the rest retrieved from reference TRBV14 and TRBJ2-2, is EAGVTQFPSHSVIEKGQTVTLRCDPISGHDNLYWYRRVMGKEIKFLLHFVKESKQDESGMPNNRFLAERTGGTYSTLKVQPAELEDSGVYFCASSPGSGRGTGELFFGEGSRLTVL.